This T cell receptor (beta chain) is drawn from a study of T cell responses to AZD1222 COVID-19 vaccine (dated by TCRdb to 2020 to 2023). In terms of the full investigation: AZD1222 recipients with second doses at about 4 weeks or about 12 weeks were pooled, because spike-specific TCR depth and breadth did not differ between schedules. Trial participants were enrolled into age subgroups of 18-55, 56-69 and 70-plus years, which contained 148, 28 and 57 TCR-sequenced participants, respectively. A total of 230 or so trial participants underwent TCR sequencing, of whom approximately 210 received two doses of AZD1222 and around 26 received two doses of the MenACWY control vaccine. Overall study outcomes, separate from this receptor: Participants were mostly white British, with more females than males. The authors suggested clonal diversity may have been underestimated. Only six or seven AZD1222 recipients were SARS-CoV-2 seropositive at baseline, limiting conclusions about previously exposed vaccinees. No day 14 peak-response samples were available, so repertoires were characterized only after the peak T cell response. Epitopes outside the regions mutated in the B.1.351 and B.1.1.7 variants were reportedly recognized by nearly half of the unique spike-specific TCRs. Spike-specific TCR breadth and depth rose significantly after two AZD1222 doses compared with day 0 and with MenACWY recipients. In the small 56-69-year group, the increase in depth fell short of significance, most likely because of low power. Vaccine-associated CD4 TCRs spanned the whole spike protein, with dominant responses in regions 160-218 and 743-854.

V is cut by 5 bases and J by 4 bases, and the space between the germline ends is 18 bases. Looking up the germline V gene yields CDR1 SGHTA and CDR2 FQGNSA. The CDR3 runs 16 amino acids, cysteine and phenylalanine included. Kept here is only the CDR3 DNA, which spans 48 bases and is read in frame from base 1. The CDR3 regions of human TCRbeta chains were analyzed by immunosequencing. In the authors' own workflow: TCRs in the repertoires were compared against a reference library of SARS-CoV-2-specific TCRs that had been generated with the MIRA antigen-specificity platform. Breadth meant the fraction of unique TCRs that were SARS-CoV-2-associated, whereas depth meant the fraction of total T cells that were SARS-CoV-2-associated. Using the MIRA data, each spike-specific TCR was mapped to the spike region that the TCR reacts to and placed in a CD4 or CD8 class. Log10-transformed breadth and depth values were compared by one-way ANOVA with Sidak's multiple comparisons tests. TCRdb mirrors the immuneACCESS table, restricted to in-frame sequences. Some clones are absent from its copies; in checked studies, under half trace to an unresolved V gene, and the reason for the others is unknown. That table furnishes V, J and clone size, whereas the DNA furnished D and trimming. This sample holds around 130,000 clones; approximately 85% were observed only once. The ten largest make up just under 9.5% of the sample.

As for this clone: Its antigen target is currently unknown. Base qualities are missing; no much larger clone stands one base away.

This specimen's time point label, interpreted: baseline before first vaccination. Vaccinee samples came from UK trials COV001 and COV002, including a single-blind randomized controlled phase 2/3 trial of AZD1222 (ChAdOx1 nCoV-19) in healthy adults. For TCRbeta chain sequencing, PBMC samples from trial participants were taken at day 0 and at day 28 after the second dose. The chain joins TRBV7-2 to TRBJ1-5, with a weak D call of TRBD1 (6 bases match). The source was peripheral blood, collected on day 0 of AZD1222 vaccination. This TCR was recovered from an adult in good health. The CDR3 reads as follows: CASSALPGALNQPQHF. The sequence in DNA is TGTGCCAGCAGCGCCCTTCCGGGGGCTCTTAATCAGCCCCAGCATTTT.